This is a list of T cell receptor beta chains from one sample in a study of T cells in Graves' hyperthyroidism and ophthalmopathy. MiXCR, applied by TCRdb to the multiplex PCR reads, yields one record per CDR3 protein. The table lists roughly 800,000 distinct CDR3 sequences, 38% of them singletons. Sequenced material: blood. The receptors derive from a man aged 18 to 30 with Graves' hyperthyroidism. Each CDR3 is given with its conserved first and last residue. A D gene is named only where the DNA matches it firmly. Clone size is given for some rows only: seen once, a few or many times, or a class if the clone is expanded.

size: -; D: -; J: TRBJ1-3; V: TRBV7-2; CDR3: CASRATKPGNTIYF; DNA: TGTGCCAGCAGGGCCACGAAGCCTGGAAACACCATATATTTT
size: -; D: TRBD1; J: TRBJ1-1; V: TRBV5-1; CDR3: CASNGPTGGLNTEAFF; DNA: TGCGCCAGCAACGGACCCACAGGGGGCCTGAACACTGAAGCTTTCTTT
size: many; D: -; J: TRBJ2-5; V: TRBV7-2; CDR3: CASSLAFGETQYF; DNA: TGTGCCAGCAGCTTAGCATTCGGAGAGACCCAGTACTTC
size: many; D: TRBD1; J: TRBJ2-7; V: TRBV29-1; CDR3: CSARGQIYEQYF; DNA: TGCAGCGCTAGGGGACAGATCTACGAGCAGTACTTC
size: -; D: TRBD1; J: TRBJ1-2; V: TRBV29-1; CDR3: CSVGDRGGYTF; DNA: TGCAGCGTTGGTGACAGGGGTGGCTACACCTTC
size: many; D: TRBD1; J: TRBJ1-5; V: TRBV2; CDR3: CASRPGQGSNQPQHF; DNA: TGTGCCAGCAGACCGGGACAGGGAAGCAATCAGCCCCAGCATTTT
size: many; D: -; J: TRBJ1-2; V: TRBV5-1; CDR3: CASRDYHGYTF; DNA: TGCGCCAGCAGGGATTATCATGGCTACACCTTC
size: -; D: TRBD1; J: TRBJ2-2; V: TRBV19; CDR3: CASRLRQGISGELFF; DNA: TGTGCCAGTAGGCTCCGACAGGGAATAAGCGGGGAGCTGTTTTTT
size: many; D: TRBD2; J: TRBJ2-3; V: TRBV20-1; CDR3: CSARSGLAGGDTQYF; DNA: TGCAGTGCTAGATCCGGACTAGCGGGGGGAGATACGCAGTATTTT
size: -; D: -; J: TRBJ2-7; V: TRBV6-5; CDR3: CASSYSREKGTYEQYF; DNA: TGTGCCAGCAGTTACTCTCGGGAGAAGGGCACCTACGAGCAGTACTTC
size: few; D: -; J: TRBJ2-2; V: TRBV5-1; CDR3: CASSLSPQHGELFF; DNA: TGCGCCAGCAGCTTGAGTCCACAACACGGGGAGCTGTTTTTT
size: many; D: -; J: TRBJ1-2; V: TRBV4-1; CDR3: CASSQDRDRRYTF; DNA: TGCGCCAGCAGCCAAGATCGAGACCGTCGCTACACCTTC
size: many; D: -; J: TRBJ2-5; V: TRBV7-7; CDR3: CASSLRGEKTQYF; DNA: TGTGCTAGCAGCCTACGGGGTGAGAAGACCCAGTACTTC
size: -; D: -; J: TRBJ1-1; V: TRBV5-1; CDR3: CASTTTGGTEAFF; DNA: TGCGCCAGCACCACCACGGGGGGAACTGAAGCTTTCTTT
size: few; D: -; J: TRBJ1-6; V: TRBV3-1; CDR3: CASSQDGGALHF; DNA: TGTGCCAGCAGCCAAGATGGAGGTGCCCTCCACTTT
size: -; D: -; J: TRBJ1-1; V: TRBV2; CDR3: CASSEVGVNTEAFF; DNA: TGTGCCAGCAGTGAAGTAGGGGTGAACACTGAAGCTTTCTTT
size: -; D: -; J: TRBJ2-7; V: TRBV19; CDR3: CASRDDSGPSYEQYF; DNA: TGTGCCAGTAGGGATGACAGCGGACCCTCCTACGAGCAGTACTTC
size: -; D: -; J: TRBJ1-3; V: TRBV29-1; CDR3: CSVEGRVDGNTIYF; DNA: TGCAGCGTTGAGGGCAGGGTCGATGGAAACACCATATATTTT
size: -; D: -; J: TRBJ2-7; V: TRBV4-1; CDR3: CASSQDFATASSYEQYF; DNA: TGCGCCAGCAGCCAAGATTTTGCGACAGCAAGCTCCTACGAGCAGTACTTC
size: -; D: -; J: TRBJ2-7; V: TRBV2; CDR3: CATMGHPYEQYF; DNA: TGTGCCACCATGGGACACCCCTACGAGCAGTACTTC
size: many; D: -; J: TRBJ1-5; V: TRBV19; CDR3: CASSPAGKGLDQPQHF; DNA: TGTGCCAGTAGTCCAGCAGGGAAGGGGCTTGATCAGCCCCAGCATTTT
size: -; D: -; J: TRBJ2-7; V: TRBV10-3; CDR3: CASGLPSYEQHF; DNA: TGTGCCAGTGGACTTCCTTCCTACGAGCAGCACTTC
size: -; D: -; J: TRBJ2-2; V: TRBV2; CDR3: CAVGPGELFF; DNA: TGTGCCGTCGGACCCGGGGAGCTGTTTTTT
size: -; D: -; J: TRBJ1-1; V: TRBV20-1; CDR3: CSARGVRGGNTEAFF; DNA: TGCAGTGCCAGAGGGGTCCGGGGCGGGAACACTGAAGCTTTCTTT
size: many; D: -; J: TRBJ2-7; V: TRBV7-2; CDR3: CASSLPGRDYEQYF; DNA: TGTGCCAGCAGCTTACCTGGCAGGGACTACGAGCAGTACTTC
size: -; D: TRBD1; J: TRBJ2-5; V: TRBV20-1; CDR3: CSARDLMITGELWTQYF; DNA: TGCAGTGCTAGAGATCTGATGATTACAGGGGAATTATGGACCCAGTACTTC
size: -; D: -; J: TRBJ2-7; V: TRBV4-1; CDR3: CASSPPTGSAYEQYF; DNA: TGTGCCAGCAGTCCCCCGACAGGTTCCGCGTACGAGCAGTACTTC
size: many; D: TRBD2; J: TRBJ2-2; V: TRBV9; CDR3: CASSSGLANTGELFF; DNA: TGTGCCAGCAGTTCGGGACTAGCGAACACCGGGGAGCTGTTTTTT
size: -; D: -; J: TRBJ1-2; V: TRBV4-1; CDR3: CASSGGPTSDTTF; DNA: TGCGCCAGCAGCGGGGGTCCCACATCTGACACCACCTTC
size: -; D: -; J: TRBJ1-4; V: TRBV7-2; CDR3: CASSPRGGTNEKLFF; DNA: TGTGCCAGCAGCCCGAGGGGGGGGACTAATGAAAAACTGTTTTTT
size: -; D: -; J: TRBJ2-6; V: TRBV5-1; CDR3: CASSLGVLGSGANVLTF; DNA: TGCGCCAGCAGCCTGGGGGTGCTGGGCTCTGGGGCCAACGTCCTGACTTTC
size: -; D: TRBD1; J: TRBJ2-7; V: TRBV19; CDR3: CASSKGTGSSYEQYF; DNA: TGTGCCAGTAGCAAGGGGACAGGGAGCTCCTACGAGCAGTACTTC
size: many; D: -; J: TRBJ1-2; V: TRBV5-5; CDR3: CASSLGPGTNYGYTF; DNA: TGTGCCAGCAGCTTGGGCCCAGGGACGAACTATGGCTACACCTTC
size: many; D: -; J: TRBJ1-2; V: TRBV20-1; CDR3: CSAKIRNYGYTF; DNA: TGCAGTGCTAAGATCCGGAACTATGGCTACACCTTC
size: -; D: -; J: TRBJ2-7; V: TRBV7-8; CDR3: CASSRISSYEQYF; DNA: TGTGCCAGCAGCCGGATCAGCTCCTACGAGCAGTACTTC
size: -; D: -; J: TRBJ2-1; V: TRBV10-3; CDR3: CAISESRGTSYNEQFF; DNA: TGTGCCATCAGTGAGTCGAGGGGTACGTCCTACAATGAGCAGTTCTTC
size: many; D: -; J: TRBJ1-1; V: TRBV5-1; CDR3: CASSLSHRNTEAFF; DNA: TGCGCCAGCAGCTTATCCCACAGGAACACTGAAGCTTTCTTT
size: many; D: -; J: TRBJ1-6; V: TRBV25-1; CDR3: CASSELYGENPPLHF; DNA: TGTGCCAGCAGTGAATTGTACGGCGAGAATCCACCCCTCCACTTT
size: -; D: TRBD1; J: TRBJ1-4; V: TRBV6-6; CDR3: CATDRGGKLFF; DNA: TGTGCCACCGACAGGGGTGGCAAACTGTTTTTT
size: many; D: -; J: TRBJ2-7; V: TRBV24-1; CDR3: CATSDGSSYEQYF; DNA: TGTGCCACCAGTGATGGGAGCTCCTACGAGCAGTACTTC
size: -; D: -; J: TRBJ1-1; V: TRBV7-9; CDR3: CASSSLTDLNTEAFF; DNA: TGTGCCAGCAGCTCGCTGACAGATTTGAACACTGAAGCTTTCTTT
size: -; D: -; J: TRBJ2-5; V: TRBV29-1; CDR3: CAWSPGGETQYF; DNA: TGTGCCTGGAGTCCCGGGGGTGAGACCCAGTACTTC
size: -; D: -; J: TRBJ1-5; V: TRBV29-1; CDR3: CSLEGTQPQHF; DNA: TGCAGCTTAGAGGGAACGCAGCCCCAGCATTTT
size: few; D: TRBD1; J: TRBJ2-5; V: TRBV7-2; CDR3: CASSSMGQRQETQYF; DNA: TGTGCCAGCAGCTCCATGGGACAGCGCCAAGAGACCCAGTACTTC
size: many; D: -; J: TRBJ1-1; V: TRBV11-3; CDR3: CASSQGLAEAFF; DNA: TGTGCCAGCTCTCAGGGGTTGGCTGAAGCTTTCTTT
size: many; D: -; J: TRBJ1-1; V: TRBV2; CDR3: CASTGTVTEAFF; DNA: TGTGCCAGCACAGGGACGGTGACTGAAGCTTTCTTT
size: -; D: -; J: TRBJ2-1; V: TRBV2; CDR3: CASSWRDGTNEQFF; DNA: TGTGCCAGCAGTTGGCGGGACGGAACTAATGAGCAGTTCTTC
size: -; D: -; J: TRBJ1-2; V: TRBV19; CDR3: CASKIGGDDHGYTF; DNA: TGTGCCAGTAAGATAGGTGGGGACGACCATGGCTACACCTTC
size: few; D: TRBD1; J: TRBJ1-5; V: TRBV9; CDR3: CASSVEGAGQPQHF; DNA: TGTGCCAGCAGCGTAGAGGGGGCGGGACAGCCCCAGCATTTT
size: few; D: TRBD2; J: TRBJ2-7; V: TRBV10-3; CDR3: CAISESAAGGYEQYF; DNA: TGTGCCATCAGTGAGTCAGCAGCGGGAGGCTACGAGCAGTACTTC
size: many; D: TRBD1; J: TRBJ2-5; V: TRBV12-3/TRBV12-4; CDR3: CASRRQGAGETQYF; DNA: TGTGCCAGCAGACGACAGGGGGCGGGAGAGACCCAGTACTTC
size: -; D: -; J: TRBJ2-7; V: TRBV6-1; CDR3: CASSEAAYEQYF; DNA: TGTGCCAGCAGTGAAGCAGCCTACGAGCAGTACTTC
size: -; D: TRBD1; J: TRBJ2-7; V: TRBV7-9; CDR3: CASSPEDRGPEQYF; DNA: TGTGCCAGCAGCCCCGAGGACAGGGGGCCCGAACAGTACTTC